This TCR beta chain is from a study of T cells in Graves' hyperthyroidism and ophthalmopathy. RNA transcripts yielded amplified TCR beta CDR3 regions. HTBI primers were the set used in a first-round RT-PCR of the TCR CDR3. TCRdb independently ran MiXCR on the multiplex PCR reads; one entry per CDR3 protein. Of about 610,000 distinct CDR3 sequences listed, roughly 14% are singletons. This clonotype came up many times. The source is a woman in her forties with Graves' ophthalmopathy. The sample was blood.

CDR3 bases: TGTGCCAGCAGGGGGGCGGACAGAAATAATTCACCCCTCCACTTT. This gives the protein CASRGADRNNSPLHF. This chain links TRBV28 with TRBJ1-6, with D possibly being TRBD1 (6 bases). Germline CDR1 and CDR2: MDHEN and SYDVKM. Trimming removed 6 bases at V and 5 bases at J, with 14 bases between. The CDR3 extends over 15 amino acids.